This TCR beta chain comes out of a study of blood T cell repertoires in COVID-19. TCRdb's table, derived via immunoSEQ multiplex PCR, lists solely in-frame clones and lacks some. This table holds about 100,000 clones, over 80% found once. The sequencing input was peripheral blood. The receptor comes from a middle-aged man with acute or convalescent COVID-19.

CDR3 bases: TGTGCCAGCAGCTATGGACAGGGTGGCGAGCAGTACTTC. Translated: CASSYGQGGEQYF. The J gene is TRBJ2-7, the V gene TRBV5-6, with 8 nucleotides matching TRBD1. Germline V CDR1 and CDR2: SGHDT, YYEEEE. There are 13 residues in the CDR3. V lost 3 bases to trimming and J lost 6 bases; unmatched junction nucleotides: 5.